This T cell receptor (beta chain) stems from a study of human T cells and chemical hapten exposure (dated by TCRdb to the early 2020s). Background on the whole study: For sensitization, 2% DPC in acetone was applied to a 2 cm by 2 cm area of upper inner arm skin. Weekly therapeutic DPC doses were additionally applied to the scalp of patients throughout the roughly 25-week study period. Patch tests used Finn chambers with 0.01% DPC on the upper back, scored after 6 days by International Contact Dermatitis Research Group standards. Most of the patients in the cohort were female, and the cohort covered alopecia areata with under or over 50% scalp involvement, alopecia totalis and alopecia universalis. The libraries were sequenced as a pool, and the TCR yield per sample differed mostly because of small variations in library volumes within the pool. This study followed changes in the peripheral blood TCR repertoire in vivo during primary and secondary sensitization of alopecia patients to the hapten diphenylcyclopropenone (DPC). Blood samples were taken from patients before sensitization (week 0) and then at 2, 6 and about 24 weeks after DPC sensitization. For TCR sequencing, blood came from twenty-nine alopecia patients at anywhere from one to four time points (pre-sensitization, 2, 6 and 24 weeks). Overall study outcomes, separate from this receptor: Compared with pre-sensitization or healthy control sets, expanded TCRs formed significantly more large CDR3 similarity clusters, which is consistent with antigen-driven responses. All patients had alopecia, a presumed autoimmune disease, so their immune response might differ from that of healthy individuals. No change with DPC sensitization was found in the number of TCRs above 1 in 1000 frequency, and no evidence of global repertoire structure alterations was found. A positive correlation was found between the number of PT1 expanded TCRs and patch test score, with significance reached at thresholds 8, 16 and 32 but not 4. After repeated subsampling, changes were observed in the strength of the expansion versus patch-test correlation and in the threshold at which the correlation became significant.

Library preparation employed RACE. The sample was run on a NextSeq 500. During library preparation, unique molecular identifiers were attached to individual cDNA molecules so that TCRs could be counted quantitatively and reproducibly. From each blood RNA sample, both TCR alpha and TCR beta chains were sequenced. Per the original workflow: A median of roughly 98,000 TCRs per sample was observed, with a range of roughly 23,224 to 750,000. The Decombinator software suite was used to annotate the V, J and CDR3 of the TCR reads. For PS versus PT1 abundance plots, all samples were subsampled to the same number of TCRs (28,000). Expanded TCRs were defined as absent before sensitization and observed at least eight times at the 2-week time point. In-frame beta chains were kept once TCRdb had trimmed the public reads at Q25 with fastp and called clones with MiXCR. Rows with one shared CDR3 protein collapse into an entry with the most common genes and DNA. The V and J calls shown here were made by TCRdb, not taken from the authors' results. The sample profile shows some 330,000 distinct CDR3 sequences; 5% to 6.5% of them were found once. The biggest ten clones account for about 8.7% of the sample.

Measured from the cysteine to the phenylalanine, the CDR3 is 15 residues long. Only CDR3 DNA is held: 45 bases, read in frame from base 1. For this chain, trimming is 5 bases at the V end and 3 bases at the J end, and the number of junction bases without a gene match is 7. CDR1 and CDR2 are drawn from the germline V gene: MDHEN, SYDVKM. The time point label of this sample denotes: pre-sensitization, week 0. Interpreted using the paper, the treatment or condition label stands for: therapeutic diphenylcyclopropenone sensitization with weekly scalp DPC. Blood at each patch-test visit was drawn before the patch test was applied. To be eligible, patients had to be aged 18 to 70, diagnosed with alopecia and judged suitable for DPC therapy, while pregnant patients were excluded. Total RNA was extracted from unfractionated whole blood that had been collected in Tempus Blood RNA tubes. This clonotype was seen many times. The antigen it binds to is not known. Base qualities are missing; no much larger clone stands one base away.

The chain employs TRBV28 and TRBJ2-5; TRBD1 matches 9 bases in the middle. Sequences were derived from whole blood, sampled in connection with sensitization to the hapten diphenylcyclopropenone (DPC). The clonotype originates from a young woman with alopecia areata. Some clones in this sample may be carry-over from other donors' samples. In nucleotide form, the sequence is TGTGCCAGCAGTGGTACCGGGACAGGGAAAGAGACCCAGTACTTC. Its amino acids are CASSGTGTGKETQYF. The reference TRBV28 and TRBJ2-5 proteins fill in what lies around the CDR3, so the full variable domain reads DVKVTQSSRYLVKRTGEKVFLECVQDMDHENMFWYRQDPGLGLRLIYFSYDVKMKEKGDIPEGYSVSREKKERFSLILESASTNQTSMYLCASSGTGTGKETQYFGPGTRLLVL.